The clone carrying this TCR beta chain was counted ten times or more. What it binds is not known. The CDR3 loop spans 17 amino acids. Trimming shortened V by 5 bases and J by 1 base, and 23 bases separated the two germline ends. Germline V gene data show CDR1 as GTSNPN and CDR2 as SVGIG (reference sequence). The record originates from a study of spatial heterogeneity in lung cancer. Study in general: For the average unique TCR and UMI combination, more than nine occurrences appeared in raw reads.

All TCR cDNA molecules were individually tagged with a unique molecular identifier. TCRdb re-analysed the 5' RACE reads in MiXCR, keeping a single row per CDR3 protein. The data hold 2,000 to 2,500 distinct CDR3 sequences, with about 1% observed a single time. The study's findings and limits: Tumor mutation counts were tracked by expanded intratumoral alpha and beta TCR counts. Beta chains had approximately 12% coverage of tumor T cells, and alpha chains had around 7%.

As for time point: sample taken at primary tumor resection. The sequenced sample was lung tumor tissue, obtained at surgery. The sequence was collected from a male donor with early-stage non-small cell lung cancer. The genes are TRBV30 and TRBJ1-1, with TRBD1 as a possible D gene (5 bases). The chain's CDR3 is CAWAGLGFGGENTEAFF. The CDR3 DNA reads TGTGCCTGGGCCGGCCTAGGGTTCGGGGGGGAGAACACTGAAGCTTTCTTT.